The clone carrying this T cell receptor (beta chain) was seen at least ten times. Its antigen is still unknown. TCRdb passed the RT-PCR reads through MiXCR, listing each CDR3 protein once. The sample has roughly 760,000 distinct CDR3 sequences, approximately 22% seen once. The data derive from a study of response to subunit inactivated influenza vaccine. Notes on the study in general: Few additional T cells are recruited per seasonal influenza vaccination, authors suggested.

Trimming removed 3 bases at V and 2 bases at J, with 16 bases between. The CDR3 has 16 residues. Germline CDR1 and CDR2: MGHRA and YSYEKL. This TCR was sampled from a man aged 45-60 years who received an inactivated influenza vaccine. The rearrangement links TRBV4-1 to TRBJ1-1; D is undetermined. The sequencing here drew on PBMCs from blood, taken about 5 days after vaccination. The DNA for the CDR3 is TGCGCCAGCAGCCATACGGTGTGGTCAGGTAACACTGAAGCTTTCTTT. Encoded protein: CASSHTVWSGNTEAFF.